This T cell receptor beta chain was sequenced for a study of cytomegalovirus exposure and HLA in healthy donors. Only one count was recorded for this clone. The target antigen is unknown. Deletions cut 4 bases from V and 2 bases from J, with 22 bases between. CDR1 is SGHRS, CDR2 YFSETQ, per germline. This CDR3 is built from 17 residues. Study results and limitations: Immune exposure information comprised only CMV serostatus. Later work showed greater clonal expansion in HLA-associated TCR beta chains than in equally common others. The presence/absence work took it that sequencing depth was about the same across donors.

PCR used 60 Vbeta primers and 13 Jbeta primers. Method: immunoSEQ multiplex PCR; TCRdb's copy keeps in-frame clones and lacks some. The sample yields more than 110,000 clones, 60% to 85% seen once. The V call is TRBV5-1, the J call TRBJ2-7, with TRBD2 as a possible D gene (7 bases). The source is a man aged 18 to 35 in good health and CMV-seronegative. The specimen was PBMCs. The CDR3: CASSPSLGGAGTYEQYF. CDR3 DNA sequence: TGCGCCAGCAGCCCCTCTTTGGGGGGGGCAGGGACCTACGAGCAGTACTTC.